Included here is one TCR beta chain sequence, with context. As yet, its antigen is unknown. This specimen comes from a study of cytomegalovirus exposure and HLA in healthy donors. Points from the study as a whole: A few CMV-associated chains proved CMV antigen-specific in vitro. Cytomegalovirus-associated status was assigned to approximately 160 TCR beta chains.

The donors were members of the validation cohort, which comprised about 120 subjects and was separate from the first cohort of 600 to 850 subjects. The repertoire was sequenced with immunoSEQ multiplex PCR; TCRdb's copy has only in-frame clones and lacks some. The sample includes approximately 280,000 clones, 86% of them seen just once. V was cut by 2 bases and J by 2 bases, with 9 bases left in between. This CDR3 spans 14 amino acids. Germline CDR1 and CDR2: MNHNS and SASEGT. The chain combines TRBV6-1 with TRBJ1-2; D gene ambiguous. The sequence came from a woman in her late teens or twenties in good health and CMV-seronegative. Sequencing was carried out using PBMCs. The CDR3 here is CASSEMAMNYGYTF. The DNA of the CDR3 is TGTGCCAGCAGTGAAATGGCCATGAACTATGGCTACACCTTC.